The clone carrying this TCR beta chain showed up just a few times. PCR was performed using 60 Vbeta and 13 Jbeta primers. The assay was immunoSEQ multiplex PCR, and TCRdb's table has in-frame clones only and misses some. The sample consists of about 160,000 clones, around four fifths of them appearing once. The sample originates from a study of cytomegalovirus exposure and HLA in healthy donors. The CDR3 loop spans 17 amino acids. V was pared by 5 bases and J by 1 base, with 21 bases between. CDR1 and CDR2 (germline): SGHRS, YFSETQ. This clonotype was sampled from a female donor in good health and CMV-seronegative. Sequenced sample: PBMCs. The chain employs TRBV5-1 and TRBJ1-1; TRBD1 is a possible D gene (5 bases). CDR3 loop: CASSRIQGKPSNTEAFF. The CDR3 region has the DNA TGCGCCAGCAGTCGGATCCAGGGTAAACCTTCGAACACTGAAGCTTTCTTT.